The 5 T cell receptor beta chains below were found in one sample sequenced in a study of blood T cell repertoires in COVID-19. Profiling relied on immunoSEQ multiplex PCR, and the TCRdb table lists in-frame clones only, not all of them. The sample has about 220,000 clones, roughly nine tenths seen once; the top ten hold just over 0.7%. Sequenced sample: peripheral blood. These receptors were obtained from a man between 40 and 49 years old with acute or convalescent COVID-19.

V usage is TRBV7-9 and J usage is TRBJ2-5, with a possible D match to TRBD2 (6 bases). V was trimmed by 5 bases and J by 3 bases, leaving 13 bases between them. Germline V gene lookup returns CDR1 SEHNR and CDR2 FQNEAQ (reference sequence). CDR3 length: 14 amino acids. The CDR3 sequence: CASSISGLKETQYF. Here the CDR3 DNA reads TGTGCCAGCAGCATATCGGGACTCAAAGAGACCCAGTACTTC.

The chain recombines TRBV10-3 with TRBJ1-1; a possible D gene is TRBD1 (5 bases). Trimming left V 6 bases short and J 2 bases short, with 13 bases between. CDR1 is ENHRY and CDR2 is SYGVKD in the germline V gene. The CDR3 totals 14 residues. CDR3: CAIRTVSLNTEAFF. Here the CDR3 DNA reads TGTGCCATCAGGACAGTTTCACTCAACACTGAAGCTTTCTTT.

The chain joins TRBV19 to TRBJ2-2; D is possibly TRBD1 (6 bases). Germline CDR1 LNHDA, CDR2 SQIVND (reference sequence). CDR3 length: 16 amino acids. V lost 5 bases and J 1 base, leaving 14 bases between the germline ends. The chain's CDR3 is CASSPPGHRNTGELFF. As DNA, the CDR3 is TGTGCCAGTAGTCCTCCGGGACACAGGAACACCGGGGAGCTGTTTTTT.

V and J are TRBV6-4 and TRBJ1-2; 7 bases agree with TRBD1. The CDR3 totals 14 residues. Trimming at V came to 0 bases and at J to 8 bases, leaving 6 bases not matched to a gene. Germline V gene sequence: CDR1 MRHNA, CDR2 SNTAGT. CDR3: CASSDSPGGDGYTF. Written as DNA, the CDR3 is TGTGCCAGCAGTGACTCCCCAGGGGGAGACGGCTACACCTTC.

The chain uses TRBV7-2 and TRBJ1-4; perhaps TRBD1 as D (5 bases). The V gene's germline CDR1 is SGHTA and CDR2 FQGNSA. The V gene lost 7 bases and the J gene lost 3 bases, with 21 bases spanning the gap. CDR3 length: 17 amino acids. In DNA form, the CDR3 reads TGTGCCAGCACCCAAAGGGCAGGGAGGTATTCTAATGAAAAACTGTTTTTT. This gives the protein CASTQRAGRYSNEKLFF.